These 13 T cell receptor beta chains were sequenced from one sample in a study of T cells in Graves' hyperthyroidism and ophthalmopathy (dated by TCRdb to 2018 to 2020). The library relied on multiplex PCR. The sample was run on an Illumina HiSeq 2000. TCR beta CDR3 regions were amplified from RNA transcripts. A first-round RT-PCR of the TCR CDR3 used the HTBI primer set with the Qiagen OneStep RT-PCR kit. The public reads were reanalyzed by TCRdb: fastp trimming at Q25, MiXCR alignment, in-frame beta chains only. Rows with one shared CDR3 protein collapse into an entry with the most common genes and DNA. The sample table contains nearly 750,000 distinct CDR3 sequences; only one count was recorded for 30% to 40% of them. Of the sample, less than 40% falls within the top ten clones. Sequenced sample: blood. These receptor sequences come from a woman aged 40 to 55 with Graves' hyperthyroidism.

In its sample, this clonotype was seen a few times. The chain is built from TRBV29-1 and TRBJ2-2; TRBD1 matches at 11 bases. CDR1 is SQVTM, CDR2 ANQGSEA, per germline. This CDR3 has 14 residues. The J segment lost 4 bases and the V segment lost 7 bases, leaving 5 bases of the junction unmatched. DNA of the CDR3: TGCAGCGCAGGACAGGGGGCCGGCACCGGGGAGCTGTTTTTT. Residues: CSAGQGAGTGELFF.

The gene calls are TRBV20-1 and TRBJ2-7; 7 bases match TRBD1. V was clipped by 6 bases and J by 5 bases; unmatched bases: 13. CDR3 length: 14 amino acids. CDR1 is DFQATT, CDR2 SNEGSKA, per germline (reference sequence). The CDR3 sequence is CSAIRGLLDDEQYF. CDR3 coding DNA: TGCAGTGCAATTAGGGGGCTTCTTGACGACGAGCAGTACTTC.

This sequence joins TRBV28 and TRBJ1-1, with TRBD1 as a possible D gene (5 bases). This CDR3 is built from 16 residues. The germline V gene has CDR1 MDHEN and CDR2 SYDVKM. Trimming took off 1 base at V and 1 base at J, with 13 bases between the two ends. The CDR3 region has the DNA TGTGCCAGCAGTTTATTGGGGCAAACGGGGAACACTGAAGCTTTCTTT. Its protein product is CASSLLGQTGNTEAFF.

This clonotype was observed a few times. This rearrangement joins TRBV7-9 to TRBJ2-7, with D possibly TRBD2 on 7 matching bases. Germline-derived CDR1 and CDR2 are SEHNR and FQNEAQ (reference sequence). The V gene lost 4 bases and the J gene lost 2 bases, with 12 bases spanning the gap. This CDR3 comprises 14 residues. The CDR3 reads CASSSGRGTYEQYF. The CDR3 DNA is TGTGCCAGCAGCTCTGGGAGGGGGACCTACGAGCAGTACTTC. Full variable domain (missing parts from reference TRBV7-9 and TRBJ2-7): DTGVSQNPRHKITKRGQNVTFRCDPISEHNRLYWYRQTLGQGPEFLTYFQNEAQLEKSRLLSDRFSAERPKGSFSTLEIQRTEQGDSAMYLCASSSGRGTYEQYFGPGTRLTVT.

This clonotype showed up many times. This chain connects TRBV10-3 to TRBJ2-2; 14 bases match TRBD2. Germline trimming cut 5 bases from V and 5 bases from J; bases unmatched to any gene: 1. The CDR3 length is 15 residues. Per the germline V gene, CDR1 is ENHRY and CDR2 is SYGVKD. The DNA of the CDR3 is TGTGCCATCAGTAGGACTAGCGGGAGGACCGGGGAGCTGTTTTTT. It specifies CAISRTSGRTGELFF.

The rearrangement links TRBV6-1 to TRBJ1-5; tentatively, D is TRBD1 (6 bases). CDR3 length equals 14 residues. CDR1 is MNHNS, CDR2 SASEGT, per germline. Trimming left V 5 bases short and J 6 bases short, with 14 bases between. The CDR3 DNA sequence: TGTGCCAGCAGTCCGGACAGTCATTCTCAGCCCCAGCATTTT. Amino acids: CASSPDSHSQPQHF.

A note on this clonotype: One end of the junction does not line up with germline, which may come from a read error. The rearrangement uses TRBV7-3 and TRBJ1-1, with D perhaps TRBD1 (6 bases). CDR1 is SGHTA, CDR2 FQGTGA, per germline. The CDR3 is 19 amino acids. The CDR3 sequence is CASSQGGGWETWGSTEAFF. CDR3 DNA sequence: TGCGCCAGCAGCCAAGGGGGGGGCTGGGAAACCTGGGGGAGCACTGAAGCTTTCTTT.

The table lists this clonotype with a few counts. This chain connects TRBV7-2 to TRBJ2-7; D not certain. V lost 6 bases, J lost 2 bases, and 14 bases lay in between. Germline V CDR1 and CDR2: SGHTA, FQGNSA. The CDR3 has 14 amino acids. CDR3 protein: CASREASFPYEQYF. CDR3 bases: TGTGCCAGCAGAGAAGCAAGCTTTCCCTACGAGCAGTACTTC.

This clonotype was counted only a few times. The CDR3 spells CSVDDGGLTETQYF. The CDR3 DNA reads as TGCAGCGTTGACGACGGGGGCCTTACAGAGACCCAGTACTTC. V is TRBV29-1 and J is TRBJ2-5; D possibly matches TRBD1 or TRBD2 (6 bases each). Germline V gene data show CDR1 as SQVTM and CDR2 as ANQGSEA. V lost 3 bases and J lost 4, with 15 bases in between. The CDR3 contains 14 residues.

The chain uses TRBV6-1 and TRBJ2-2; the match to TRBD1 covers 7 bases. This CDR3 region has 16 residues. J gave up 1 base and V 5 bases, and 7 bases lay outside the gene matches. The germline V gene has CDR1 MNHNS and CDR2 SASEGT. CDR3 region: CASSPRQGWNTGELFF. The DNA for the CDR3 is TGTGCCAGCAGTCCACGACAGGGCTGGAACACCGGGGAGCTGTTTTTT.

This clonotype has more than one count but fewer than ten. This CDR3 reads CASSMGAWSSYEQYF. DNA for the CDR3: TGTGCCAGTAGTATGGGCGCCTGGAGCTCCTACGAGCAGTACTTC. The genes are TRBV19 and TRBJ2-7; no firm D call. The germline gives CDR1 LNHDA, CDR2 SQIVND (reference sequence). The CDR3 is made up of 15 amino acids. The V end was cut by 3 bases, the J end by 0 bases, with 12 bases between. The whole variable domain, filled in from reference TRBV19 and TRBJ2-7, reads DGGITQSPKYLFRKEGQNVTLSCEQNLNHDAMYWYRQDPGQGLRLIYYSQIVNDFQKGDIAEGYSVSREKKESFPLTVTSAQKNPTAFYLCASSMGAWSSYEQYFGPGTRLTVT.

The chain couples TRBV5-6 to TRBJ2-5, with TRBD2 identical over 11 bases. CDR3 length: 17 amino acids. Looked up from germline, CDR1 is SGHDT and CDR2 is YYEEEE. V shed 3 bases and J 1 base; nucleotides not matched to a gene: 8. The CDR3 nucleotides are TGTGCCAGCAGCTCGTTTCTAGCGGGGGGCCTCCAAGAGACCCAGTACTTC. Its protein product is CASSSFLAGGLQETQYF.

This chain uses TRBV2 with TRBJ1-3; 9 positions agree with TRBD1. Germline V gene sequence: CDR1 SNHLY, CDR2 FYNNEI. There are 14 residues in the CDR3. Germline trimming cut 10 bases from V and 0 bases from J; bases unmatched to any gene: 4. CDR3 amino acids: CAKGTGPSGNTIYF. The CDR3 nucleotides are TGTGCCAAAGGGACAGGGCCCTCTGGAAACACCATATATTTT.